This section outlines one T cell receptor (beta chain) sequence together with its context. The data were obtained in a study of technical replicates of blood from a handful of donors. The repertoire was sequenced with immunoSEQ multiplex PCR; TCRdb's copy has only in-frame clones and lacks some. Among around 57,000 clones listed, around 97% were seen once. Sequencing was done on a sample of T cells isolated from PBMCs. The TCR sequence derives from a human donor in good health.

CDR3 nucleotides: TGTGCCAGCAGTTCGGCCGGGACCGGGGAGCTGTTTTTT. Protein product: CASSSAGTGELFF. The chain employs TRBV28 and TRBJ2-2, with no clear D. Germline CDR1 MDHEN, CDR2 SYDVKM. The V end lost 4 bases, the J end lost 5 bases, and 8 bases lay between the germline ends. This CDR3 spans 13 amino acids.